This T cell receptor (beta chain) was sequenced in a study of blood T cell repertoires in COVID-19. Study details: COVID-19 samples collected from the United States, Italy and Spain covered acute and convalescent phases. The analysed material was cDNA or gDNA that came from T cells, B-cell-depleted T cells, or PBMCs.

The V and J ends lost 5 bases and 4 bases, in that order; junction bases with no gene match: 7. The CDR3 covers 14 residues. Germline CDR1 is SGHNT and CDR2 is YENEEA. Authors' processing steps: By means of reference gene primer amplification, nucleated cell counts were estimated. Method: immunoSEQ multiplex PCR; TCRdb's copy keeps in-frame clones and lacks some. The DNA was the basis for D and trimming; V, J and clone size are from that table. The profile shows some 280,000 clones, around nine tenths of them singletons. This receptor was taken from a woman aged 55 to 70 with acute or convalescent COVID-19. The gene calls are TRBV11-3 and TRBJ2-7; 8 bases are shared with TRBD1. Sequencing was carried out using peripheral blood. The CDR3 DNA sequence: TGTGCCAGCAGCCCCGACAGGGGTCGGTACGAGCAGTACTTC. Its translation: CASSPDRGRYEQYF.